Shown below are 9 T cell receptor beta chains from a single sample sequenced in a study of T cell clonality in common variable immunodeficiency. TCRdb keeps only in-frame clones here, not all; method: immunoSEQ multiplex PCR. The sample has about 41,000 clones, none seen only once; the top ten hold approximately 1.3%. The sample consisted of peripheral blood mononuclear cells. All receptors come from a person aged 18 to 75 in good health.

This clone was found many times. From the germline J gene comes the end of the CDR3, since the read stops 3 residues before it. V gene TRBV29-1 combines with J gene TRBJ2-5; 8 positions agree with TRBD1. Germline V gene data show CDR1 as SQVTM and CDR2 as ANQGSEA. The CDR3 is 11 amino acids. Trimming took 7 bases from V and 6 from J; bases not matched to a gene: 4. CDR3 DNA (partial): TGCAGCGGGACCAGGGGGCAGACC. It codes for CSGTRGQT. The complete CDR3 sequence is CSGTRGQTQYF.

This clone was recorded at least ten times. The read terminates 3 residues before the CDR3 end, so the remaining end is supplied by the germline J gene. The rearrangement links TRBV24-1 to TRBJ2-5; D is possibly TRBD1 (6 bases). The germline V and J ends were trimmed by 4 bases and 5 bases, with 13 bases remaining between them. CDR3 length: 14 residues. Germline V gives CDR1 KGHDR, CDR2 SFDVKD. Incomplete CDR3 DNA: TGTGCCACCAGTGAACGGACAGATAAGGAGACC. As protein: CATSERTDKET. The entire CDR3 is CATSERTDKETQYF.

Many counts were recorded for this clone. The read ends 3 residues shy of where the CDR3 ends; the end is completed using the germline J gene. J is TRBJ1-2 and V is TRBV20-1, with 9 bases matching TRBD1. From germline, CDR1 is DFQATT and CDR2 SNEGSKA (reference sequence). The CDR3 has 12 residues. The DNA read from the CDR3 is TGCAGAGCCAAAACAGGGGGCGATGGC. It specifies CRAKTGGDG. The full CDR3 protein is CRAKTGGDGYTF.

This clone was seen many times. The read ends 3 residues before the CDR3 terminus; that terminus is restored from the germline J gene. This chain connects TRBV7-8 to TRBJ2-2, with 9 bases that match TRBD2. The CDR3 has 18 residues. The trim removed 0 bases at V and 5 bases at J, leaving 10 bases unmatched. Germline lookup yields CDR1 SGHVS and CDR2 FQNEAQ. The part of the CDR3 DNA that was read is TGTGCCAGCAGCTTAGCGGGTGGCGGGAGGGCGTGGACCGGGGAG. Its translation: CASSLAGGGRAWTGE. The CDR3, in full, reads CASSLAGGGRAWTGELFF.

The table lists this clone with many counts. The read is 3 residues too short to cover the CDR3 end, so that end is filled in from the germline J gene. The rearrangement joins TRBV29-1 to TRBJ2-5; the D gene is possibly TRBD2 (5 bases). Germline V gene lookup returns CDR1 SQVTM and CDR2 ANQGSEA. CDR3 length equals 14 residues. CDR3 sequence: CSVEDRGRAGTQYF. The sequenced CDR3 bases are TGCAGCGTTGAAGATCGGGGTAGAGCTGGTACC.

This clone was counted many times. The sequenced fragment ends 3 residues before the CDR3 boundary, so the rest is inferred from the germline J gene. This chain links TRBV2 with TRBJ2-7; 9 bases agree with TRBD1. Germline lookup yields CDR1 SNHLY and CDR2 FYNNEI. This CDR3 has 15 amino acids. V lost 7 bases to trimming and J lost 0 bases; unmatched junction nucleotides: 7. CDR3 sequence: CASIRVGQGSYEQYF. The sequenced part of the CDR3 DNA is TGTGCCAGCATACGAGTGGGACAGGGCTCCTACGAG.

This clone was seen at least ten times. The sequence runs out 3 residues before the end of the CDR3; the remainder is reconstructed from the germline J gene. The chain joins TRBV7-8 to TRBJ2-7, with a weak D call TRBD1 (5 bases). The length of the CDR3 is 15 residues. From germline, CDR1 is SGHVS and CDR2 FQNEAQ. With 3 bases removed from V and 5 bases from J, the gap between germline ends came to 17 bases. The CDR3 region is CASSFRGHNNDEQYF. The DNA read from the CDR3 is TGTGCCAGCAGCTTCCGAGGACATAATAACGACGAG.

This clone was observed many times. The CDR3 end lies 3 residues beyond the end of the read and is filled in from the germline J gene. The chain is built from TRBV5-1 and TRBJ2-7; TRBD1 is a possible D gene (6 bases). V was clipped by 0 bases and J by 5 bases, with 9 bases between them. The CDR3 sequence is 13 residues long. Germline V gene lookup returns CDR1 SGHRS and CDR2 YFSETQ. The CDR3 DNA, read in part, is TGCGCCAGCAGCTTGGGACAGGCCAACGAG. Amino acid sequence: CASSLGQANE. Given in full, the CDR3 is CASSLGQANEQYF.

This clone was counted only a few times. The CDR3 here is CASSLEAENEQFF. The covered CDR3 bases are TGTGCCAGCAGCTTAGAGGCAGAGAATGAG. The V gene is TRBV11-3, the J gene TRBJ2-1; D uncertain. The read stops 3 residues short of the end of the CDR3; the missing end is completed from the germline J gene. The V gene's germline CDR1 is SGHNT and CDR2 YENEEA. V lost 0 bases to trimming and J lost 7 bases, with 7 bases between them. This CDR3 comprises 13 residues.